The 31 T cell receptor beta chains in this list originate from one sample, sequenced in a study of cytomegalovirus exposure and HLA in healthy donors. This PCR relied on a set of 60 Vbeta primers and 13 Jbeta primers. Only in-frame clones appear in the TCRdb table, and some are missing; sequencing was by immunoSEQ multiplex PCR. Of 150,000 to 200,000 clones listed, roughly 70% were seen once; the top ten hold 1.5%. The material sequenced was PBMCs. Receptor source: a girl aged 10 to 17 in good health and CMV-seronegative.

The rearrangement links TRBV6-6 to TRBJ1-1; D is perhaps TRBD1 (6 bases). The CDR3 sequence is 14 residues long. CDR1 is MNHNY and CDR2 is SVGAGI in the germline V gene (reference sequence). Trimming removed 6 bases at V and 7 bases at J, with 18 bases between. CDR3 sequence (DNA): TGTGCCAGCAGGGGAGGGTTTATACAGGGTGAAGCTTTCTTT. It is translated as CASRGGFIQGEAFF.

A remark on this clone: Other DNA sequences of this sample code for an identical CDR3. This rearrangement joins TRBV7-8 to TRBJ1-1, with D uncertain. The germline V and J ends were trimmed by 1 base and 1 base, with 7 bases remaining between them. The CDR3 consists of 14 residues. The V gene's germline CDR1 is SGHVS and CDR2 FQNEAQ. The CDR3 bases are TGTGCCAGCAGCTTAGGGGCGGGGAACACTGAAGCTTTCTTT. Protein product: CASSLGAGNTEAFF.

This rearrangement joins TRBV15 to TRBJ2-7; TRBD1 matches at 10 bases. Germline CDR1 is LNHNV and CDR2 is YYDKDF (reference sequence). This CDR3 is 15 amino acids long. V lost 4 bases, J lost 7 bases, and 10 bases stayed unmatched. CDR3 residues: CATSTPDRGLGEQYF. The CDR3 DNA reads as TGTGCCACCAGCACACCTGACAGGGGGCTGGGGGAGCAGTACTTC.

The chain employs TRBV9 and TRBJ1-5, with D possibly being TRBD1 (6 bases). The germline V gene has CDR1 SGDLS and CDR2 YYNGEE. V lost 1 base and J 5 bases, leaving 13 bases between the germline ends. The CDR3 spans 15 residues. The CDR3 sequence is CASSVTGQPHQPQHF. The CDR3 region has the DNA TGTGCCAGCAGCGTAACAGGGCAACCTCATCAGCCCCAGCATTTT.

This clone was recorded once. The chain carries TRBV6-1 and TRBJ1-3; weak D call: TRBD1 (5 bases). The ends were cut back, 7 bases at V and 0 bases at J, with 10 bases in the middle. The germline V gene has CDR1 MNHNS and CDR2 SASEGT. The CDR3 covers 14 residues. DNA of the CDR3: TGTGCCAGCACCCAAGGGGACTCTGGAAACACCATATATTTT. This gives the protein CASTQGDSGNTIYF.

The rearrangement joins TRBV6-5 to TRBJ1-1, with TRBD1 matching over 9 bases. The CDR3 has 14 amino acids. Trimming removed 4 bases from V and 5 bases from J; junction bases left unmatched: 5. CDR1 and CDR2 (germline): MNHEY, SVGAGI. The CDR3: CASSLQGAGTEAFF. CDR3 DNA: TGTGCCAGCAGTTTACAGGGGGCTGGGACTGAAGCTTTCTTT.

The genes are TRBV4-2 and TRBJ1-5; D uncertain. This CDR3 has 17 amino acids. Germline V CDR1 and CDR2: LGHNA, YNFKEQ. Trimming removed 0 bases at V and 0 bases at J, with 12 bases between. The CDR3 sequence is CASSQEWRHNSNQPQHF. Here the CDR3 DNA reads TGTGCCAGCAGCCAAGAGTGGAGGCACAATAGCAATCAGCCCCAGCATTTT.

This chain links TRBV6-1 with TRBJ1-5; 7 nucleotides agree with TRBD1. V shed 2 bases and J 4 bases; nucleotides not matched to a gene: 5. From germline, CDR1 is MNHNS and CDR2 SASEGT. This CDR3 region has 15 residues. In DNA form, the CDR3 reads TGTGCCAGCAGTGAATCCCCGGGACAGAATCAGCCCCAGCATTTT. The encoded protein is CASSESPGQNQPQHF.

The table lists this clone with a few counts. V is TRBV5-1 and J is TRBJ1-2; D call uncertain. Trimming cost V 1 base and J 7 bases, with 20 bases left between them. CDR3 length equals 16 residues. Germline-derived CDR1 and CDR2 are SGHRS and YFSETQ. CDR3: CASSLNPGLSRGGYTF. The CDR3, as DNA: TGCGCCAGCAGCTTGAATCCCGGACTCAGTCGAGGTGGCTACACCTTC.

V gene TRBV6-5 combines with J gene TRBJ2-7, with a weak D call TRBD1 (5 bases). V was shortened by 8 bases and J by 0 bases, with 14 bases between the two germline ends. The CDR3 loop spans 14 amino acids. Germline assignment: CDR1 MNHEY and CDR2 SVGAGI. This CDR3 reads CASARVLSSYEQYF. The CDR3 DNA is TGTGCCAGCGCCAGGGTGCTAAGCTCCTACGAGCAGTACTTC.

This sequence joins TRBV27 and TRBJ2-1, with D tentatively TRBD2 (5 bases). The V and J ends lost 7 bases and 1 base respectively, with 17 bases between them. Germline CDR1 and CDR2: MNHEY and SMNVEV (reference sequence). CDR3 length equals 16 residues. The CDR3 nucleotides read TGTGCCAGCACCCCCTCTCGGACTCAGTCCTACAATGAGCAGTTCTTC. It is translated as CASTPSRTQSYNEQFF.

As DNA, the CDR3 is TGTGCCAGCAGCGTAGTCCCAGGGGATGAGCAGTTCTTC. Translating gives CASSVVPGDEQFF. The V gene is TRBV9, the J gene TRBJ2-1; tentatively, D is TRBD1 (6 bases). Germline CDR1 and CDR2: SGDLS and YYNGEE. There are 13 residues in the CDR3. V lost 0 bases and J lost 8, with 9 bases in between.

This chain uses TRBV19 with TRBJ1-2; no firm D call. This CDR3 is 14 amino acids long. V lost 3 bases, J lost 1 base, and 9 bases lay in between. Germline lookup yields CDR1 LNHDA and CDR2 SQIVND (reference sequence). The CDR3 DNA follows: TGTGCCAGTAGTATTTCCGCAGATAACTATGGCTACACCTTC. Translation: CASSISADNYGYTF.

The gene calls are TRBV9 and TRBJ1-5; tentative D call: TRBD1 (6 bases). The CDR3 runs 14 residues. Germline assignment: CDR1 SGDLS and CDR2 YYNGEE. V was clipped by 0 bases and J by 4 bases, with 8 bases between them. The CDR3 coding sequence is TGTGCCAGCAGCGTAGGGCAGGGGAATCAGCCCCAGCATTTT. Translation: CASSVGQGNQPQHF.

The gene calls are TRBV7-9 and TRBJ2-5; D may be TRBD1 (6 bases). The CDR3 loop spans 14 amino acids. V dropped 3 bases and J dropped 2 bases, with 10 bases sitting between them. Germline V CDR1 and CDR2: SEHNR, FQNEAQ (reference sequence). The CDR3 region is CASSFGDKQETQYF. In DNA, the CDR3 is TGTGCCAGCAGCTTCGGGGACAAACAAGAGACCCAGTACTTC.

The genes are TRBV11-2 and TRBJ1-3; D not certain. CDR3 length equals 17 residues. Trimming pared 0 bases from V and 0 bases from J, leaving 12 bases between. Per germline, CDR1 SGHAT and CDR2 FQNNGV. The CDR3 bases are TGTGCCAGCAGCTTAGATCGTCCCGGGGTCTCTGGAAACACCATATATTTT. Translating gives CASSLDRPGVSGNTIYF.

This clone appeared a few times. The J gene is TRBJ2-3, the V gene TRBV27; TRBD1 matches 11 bases. The CDR3 runs to 13 residues. The germline V gene has CDR1 MNHEY and CDR2 SMNVEV (reference sequence). Trimming removed 6 bases from V and 4 bases from J; junction bases left unmatched: 0. CDR3 nucleotides: TGTGCCAGCAGGGGACAGGGGGCAGATACGCAGTATTTT. Protein: CASRGQGADTQYF.

The chain has TRBV20-1 and TRBJ1-2; no reliable D call. Trimming removed 1 base from V and 8 bases from J, with 5 bases in between. The CDR3 consists of 10 residues. Germline CDR1 DFQATT, CDR2 SNEGSKA (reference sequence). CDR3 in DNA: TGCAGTGCTAGAGGTCGGGGCTACACCTTC. Translation: CSARGRGYTF.

The rearrangement joins TRBV27 to TRBJ1-4; 7 bases line up with TRBD1. The CDR3 contains 14 residues. Germline CDR1 and CDR2: MNHEY and SMNVEV (reference sequence). V lost 6 bases, J lost 5 bases, and 6 bases stayed unmatched. This CDR3 is CASRQDRRNEKLFF. CDR3 sequence (DNA): TGTGCCAGCAGACAGGACAGGCGAAATGAAAAACTGTTTTTT.

J is TRBJ1-1 and V is TRBV10-3; no reliable D call. Germline V CDR1 and CDR2: ENHRY, SYGVKD. There are 13 residues in the CDR3. Between the trimmed V and J ends, which lost 6 bases and 0 bases, there was a span of 8 bases. DNA for the CDR3: TGTGCCATCAGGTCCACACTGAACACTGAAGCTTTCTTT. This encodes CAIRSTLNTEAFF.

The chain recombines TRBV7-9 with TRBJ1-2, with a weak D call TRBD1 (5 bases). There are 16 residues in the CDR3. Germline V lookup: CDR1 SEHNR, CDR2 FQNEAQ (reference sequence). V dropped 4 bases and J dropped 2 bases, with 17 bases sitting between them. The CDR3 bases are TGTGCCAGCAGCTCGGCGCGGGACCTTCCCAACTATGGCTACACCTTC. Translated: CASSSARDLPNYGYTF.

The chain has TRBV10-3 and TRBJ2-1, with TRBD2 identical over 7 bases. This CDR3 comprises 15 residues. V lost 10 bases and J lost 1; bases outside the gene matches: 10. The germline CDR1 and CDR2 sequences are ENHRY and SYGVKD. This CDR3 is CATEGGALSYNEQFF. The CDR3 coding sequence is TGTGCCACGGAGGGAGGGGCATTATCCTACAATGAGCAGTTCTTC.

The table lists this clone with a few counts. The chain recombines TRBV5-8 with TRBJ1-5; tentative D call: TRBD1 (6 bases). V dropped 6 bases and J dropped 0 bases, with 13 bases sitting between them. The CDR3 runs to 15 residues. From germline, CDR1 is SGHTS and CDR2 YDEGEE. The CDR3 DNA reads as TGTGCCAGCAACGGACAGACCCATAGCAATCAGCCCCAGCATTTT. Translating it yields CASNGQTHSNQPQHF.

The chain combines TRBV2 with TRBJ1-5; a possible D gene is TRBD1 (6 bases). V lost 7 bases and J 6 bases, leaving 16 bases between the germline ends. In germline, CDR1 is SNHLY, CDR2 FYNNEI. The length of the CDR3 is 14 residues. The CDR3 loop is CASTVGGAGQPQHF. The CDR3 coding sequence is TGTGCCAGCACGGTGGGGGGGGCTGGTCAGCCCCAGCATTTT.

The chain links TRBV5-1 to TRBJ2-1, with 10 bases lining up with TRBD1. The germline V gene encodes CDR1 SGHRS and CDR2 YFSETQ. Trimming at V came to 3 bases and at J to 6 bases, leaving 3 bases not matched to a gene. This CDR3 contains 14 residues. The CDR3 coding sequence is TGCGCCAGCAGCTCCGGGACAGGGGCCAATGAGCAGTTCTTC. Translating it yields CASSSGTGANEQFF. The complete variable domain, with remaining parts taken from reference TRBV5-1 and TRBJ2-1, reads KAGVTQTPRYLIKTRGQQVTLSCSPISGHRSVSWYQQTPGQGLQFLFEYFSETQRNKGNFPGRFSGRQFSNSRSEMNVSTLELGDSALYLCASSSGTGANEQFFGPGTRLTVL.

The chain recombines TRBV6-5 with TRBJ1-3, with 7 positions matching TRBD1. The CDR3 totals 14 residues. Unmatched junction bases numbered 3, after V lost 5 bases and J lost 2 bases. CDR1 is MNHEY and CDR2 is SVGAGI in the germline V gene. CDR3 region: CASSQQGAGNTIYF. The CDR3 coding sequence is TGTGCCAGCAGTCAGCAGGGGGCTGGAAACACCATATATTTT.

The rearrangement uses TRBV18 and TRBJ1-2; D might be TRBD1 (5 bases). The CDR3 sequence is 15 residues long. The V end was cut by 6 bases, the J end by 0 bases, with 14 bases between. The germline V gene has CDR1 KGHSH and CDR2 LQKENI. The CDR3 loop reads CASSPPGDTNYGYTF. The CDR3 nucleotides read TGTGCCAGCTCCCCCCCGGGGGATACTAACTATGGCTACACCTTC.

The gene calls are TRBV5-6 and TRBJ2-1; TRBD2 matches at 8 bases. The CDR3 is made up of 15 amino acids. Trimming at V came to 6 bases and at J to 5 bases, leaving 10 bases not matched to a gene. Germline values: CDR1 SGHDT, CDR2 YYEEEE. CDR3 protein: CASTGGRFLNNEQFF. The CDR3 region has the DNA TGTGCCAGCACCGGCGGGAGGTTCCTAAACAATGAGCAGTTCTTC.

V is TRBV2 and J is TRBJ1-3, with TRBD1 identical over 7 bases. V was pared by 3 bases and J by 4 bases, with 3 bases of the junction left unmatched. The CDR3 totals 14 residues. Germline CDR1 SNHLY, CDR2 FYNNEI. The CDR3 sequence is CASSEADRGNTIYF. The DNA for the CDR3 is TGTGCCAGCAGTGAGGCGGACAGGGGAAACACCATATATTTT.

V usage is TRBV28 and J usage is TRBJ2-2, with 9 bases aligning to TRBD2. Germline V gene lookup returns CDR1 MDHEN and CDR2 SYDVKM. V shed 5 bases, J shed 6 bases, and the junction held 4 bases outside the gene matches. The CDR3 contains 14 residues. CDR3 residues: CASSSGGRAGELFF. The CDR3 DNA follows: TGTGCCAGCAGTAGCGGGGGGCGGGCCGGGGAGCTGTTTTTT.

CDR3 loop: CASSPPGQDAPGRYF. The DNA for the CDR3 is TGTGCCAGCAGTCCTCCGGGACAGGACGCCCCTGGGCGGTACTTC. The rearrangement links TRBV6-5 to TRBJ2-7, with 8 bases aligning to TRBD1. CDR1 and CDR2 from the germline V gene are MNHEY and SVGAGI. V trimming: 5 bases; J trimming: 12 bases; junction bases outside the gene matches: 18. This CDR3 is 15 amino acids long.